The clone carrying this T cell receptor beta chain was recorded at least ten times. An end of the junction differs from the germline gene, which may be a read error. This CDR3 comprises 14 residues. The germline CDR1 and CDR2 sequences are MNHNY and SVGAGI (reference sequence). The data are from a study of early T cells in non-severe SARS-CoV-2 infection. The wider study: Alpha and beta chains were unpaired, from unsorted whole-blood bulk RNA.

Attachment of unique molecular identifiers was made to individual cDNA molecules. TCRdb used MiXCR to reprocess the 5' RACE reads, holding one entry per CDR3 protein. The table records about 83,000 distinct CDR3 sequences, 10% to 15% of them present only once. The sample taken for sequencing was whole blood. This clonotype originated in an adult who was a healthcare worker with PCR-confirmed SARS-CoV-2 infection or an uninfected control (not recorded which). This chain uses TRBV6-6 with TRBJ1-1; D call uncertain. DNA of the CDR3: TGTGCCAGCAGTTACTCGTCAGCGAACGCTGAAGCTTTCTTT. The encoded protein is CASSYSSANAEAFF.